This T cell receptor beta chain emerged from a study of T cell responses to AZD1222 COVID-19 vaccine listed by TCRdb under 2021. Context from the whole study: TCR sequencing was performed for 230 to 250 trial participants, of whom 200 to 210 were given two doses of AZD1222 and approximately 25 were given two doses of MenACWY control vaccine. Trial participants were enrolled by age into 18-55, 56-69 and 70-plus year subgroups, with approximately 150, 28 and 58 TCR-sequenced participants respectively. Broad study findings and their caveats: The whole spike protein was spanned by vaccine-associated CD4 TCRs, and dominant responses were seen in regions 160-218 and 743-854. No day 14 peak-response samples were available, so repertoires were characterized only after the peak T cell response. A significant rise in spike-specific TCR breadth and depth was observed after two AZD1222 doses relative to day 0 and relative to MenACWY recipients. The 56-69-year group was small, and its depth increase did not reach significance, likely because of low power. Only five or six AZD1222 recipients were SARS-CoV-2 seropositive at baseline, limiting conclusions about previously exposed vaccinees. Nearly half of unique spike-specific TCRs reportedly recognized epitopes outside regions mutated in the B.1.351 and B.1.1.7 variants. Most participants were white British and females outnumbered males, and the authors suggested that clonal diversity may have been underestimated.

The CDR3 regions of human TCRbeta chains were analyzed by immunosequencing. Processing in the source paper ran as follows. Repertoire TCRs were checked for matches against a reference library of SARS-CoV-2-specific TCRs that had been generated using the MIRA antigen-specificity platform. Breadth was defined as the fraction of unique TCRs that were SARS-CoV-2-associated, and depth was defined as the fraction of total T cells that were SARS-CoV-2-associated. Each spike-specific TCR was assigned to its reactive spike region and to a CD4 or CD8 class using the MIRA data. Log10-transformed breadth and depth values were compared by one-way ANOVA with Sidak's multiple comparisons tests. Imported from immuneACCESS, the table was reduced by TCRdb to in-frame sequences with V and J called. These copies leave out some clones; in studies compared against another copy, an unresolved V gene accounts for under half, and the cause of the remainder is not known. Clone size and the V and J calls come from that table; the DNA yielded D and trimming. Within this sample are 95,000 to 110,000 clones, with roughly 86% of them counted one time only. Jointly, the top ten make up 2.5% to 3.5% of the sample.

A word on this clone: No cognate antigen has been identified for it. Base qualities are missing; no much larger clone stands one base away.

The intended sense of this specimen's time point label: about 28 days (+/-7) after the second vaccine dose. The treatment or condition label for this specimen denotes: meningococcal conjugate vaccine given as trial control. Samples from vaccinated people were obtained from the UK trials COV001 and COV002, which included a single-blind randomized controlled phase 2/3 trial of AZD1222 (ChAdOx1 nCoV-19) in healthy adults. For TCRbeta chain sequencing, PBMC samples were collected from trial participants at day 0 and at day 28 after the second dose. V gives up 7 bases and J gives up 5 bases, and the segment between their germline ends measures 8 bases. The germline V gene sets CDR1 to SNHLY and CDR2 to FYNNEI. From the cysteine through the phenylalanine, the CDR3 covers 12 amino acids. Solely the CDR3 DNA is kept, with 36 bases framed from the first base.

This receptor was obtained from an adult who received the MenACWY meningococcal vaccine as a control. The chain joins TRBV2 to TRBJ2-2; the D gene lacks a confident call. This material consisted of peripheral blood, taken 28 days after the second dose of the MenACWY control vaccine. CDR3 sequence: CASTIGTGELFF. The bases read TGTGCCAGCACCATAGGGACCGGGGAGCTGTTTTTT.